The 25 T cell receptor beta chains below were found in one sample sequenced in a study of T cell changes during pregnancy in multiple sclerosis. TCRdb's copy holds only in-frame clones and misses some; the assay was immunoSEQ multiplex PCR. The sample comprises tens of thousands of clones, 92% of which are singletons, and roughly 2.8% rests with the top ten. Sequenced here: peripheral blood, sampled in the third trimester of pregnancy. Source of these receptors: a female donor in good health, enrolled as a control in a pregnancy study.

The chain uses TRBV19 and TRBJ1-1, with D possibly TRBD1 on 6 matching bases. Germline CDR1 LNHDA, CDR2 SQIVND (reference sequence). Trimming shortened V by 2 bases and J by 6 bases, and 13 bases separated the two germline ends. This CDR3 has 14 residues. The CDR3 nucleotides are TGTGCCAGTAGTATAATCGACAGGAAGGCTGAAGCTTTCTTT. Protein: CASSIIDRKAEAFF.

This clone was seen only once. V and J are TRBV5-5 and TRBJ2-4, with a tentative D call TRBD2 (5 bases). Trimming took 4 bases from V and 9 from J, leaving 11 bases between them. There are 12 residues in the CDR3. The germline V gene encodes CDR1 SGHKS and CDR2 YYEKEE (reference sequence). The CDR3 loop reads CASSHGMAIQYF. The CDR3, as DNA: TGTGCCAGCAGCCACGGGATGGCCATTCAGTACTTC.

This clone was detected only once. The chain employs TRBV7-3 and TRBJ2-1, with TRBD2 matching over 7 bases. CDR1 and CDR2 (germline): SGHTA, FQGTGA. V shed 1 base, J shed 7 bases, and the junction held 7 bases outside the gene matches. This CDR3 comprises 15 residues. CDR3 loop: CASSLMAGARNEQFF. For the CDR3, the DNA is TGTGCCAGCAGCTTAATGGCGGGAGCAAGGAATGAGCAGTTCTTC.

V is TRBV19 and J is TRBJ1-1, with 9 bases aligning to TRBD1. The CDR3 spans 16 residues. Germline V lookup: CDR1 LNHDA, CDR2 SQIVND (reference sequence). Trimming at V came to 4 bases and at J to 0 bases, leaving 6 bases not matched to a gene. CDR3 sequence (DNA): TGTGCCAGTAGTAACAGGGGGCTATTAATGAACACTGAAGCTTTCTTT. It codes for CASSNRGLLMNTEAFF.

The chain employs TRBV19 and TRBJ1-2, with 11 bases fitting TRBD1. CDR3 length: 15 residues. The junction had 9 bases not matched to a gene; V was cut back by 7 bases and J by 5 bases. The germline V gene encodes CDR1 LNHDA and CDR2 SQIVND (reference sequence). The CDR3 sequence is CASTPRDRGGYGYTF. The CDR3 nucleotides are TGTGCCAGTACCCCCCGGGACAGGGGGGGTTATGGCTACACCTTC.

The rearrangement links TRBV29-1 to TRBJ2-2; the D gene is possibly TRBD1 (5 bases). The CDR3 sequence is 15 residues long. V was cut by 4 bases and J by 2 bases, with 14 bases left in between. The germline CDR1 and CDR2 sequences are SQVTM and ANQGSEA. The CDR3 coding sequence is TGCAGCGTTGCCAGCGAAGACAGAAACACCGGGGAGCTGTTTTTT. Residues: CSVASEDRNTGELFF.

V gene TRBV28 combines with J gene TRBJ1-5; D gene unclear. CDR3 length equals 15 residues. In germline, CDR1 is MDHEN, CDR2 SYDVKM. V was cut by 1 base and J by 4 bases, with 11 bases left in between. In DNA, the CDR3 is TGTGCCAGCAGTTTATCGCCCGGAGCGAATCAGCCCCAGCATTTT. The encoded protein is CASSLSPGANQPQHF.

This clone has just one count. The CDR3 DNA reads TGTGCCAGCAGTTTTCGGGCTAGGGGGACCTTTCTCGAGCAGTACTTC. Translating gives CASSFRARGTFLEQYF. The chain links TRBV28 to TRBJ2-7; maybe TRBD1 (6 bases). There are 16 residues in the CDR3. Trimming took 3 bases from V and 6 from J, leaving 21 bases between them. Germline loops: CDR1 MDHEN, CDR2 SYDVKM.

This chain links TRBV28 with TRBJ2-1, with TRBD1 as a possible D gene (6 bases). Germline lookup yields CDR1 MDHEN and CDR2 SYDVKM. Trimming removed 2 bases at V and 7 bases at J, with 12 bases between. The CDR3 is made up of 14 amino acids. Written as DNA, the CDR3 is TGTGCCAGCAGTTTACCCAGGGGTGGAAATGAGCAGTTCTTC. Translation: CASSLPRGGNEQFF.

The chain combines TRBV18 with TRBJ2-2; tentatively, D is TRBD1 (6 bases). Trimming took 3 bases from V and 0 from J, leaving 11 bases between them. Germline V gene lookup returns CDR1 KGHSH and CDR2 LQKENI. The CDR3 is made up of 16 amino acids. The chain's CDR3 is CASSPETGSNTGELFF. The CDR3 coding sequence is TGTGCCAGCTCACCGGAGACAGGTTCGAACACCGGGGAGCTGTTTTTT.

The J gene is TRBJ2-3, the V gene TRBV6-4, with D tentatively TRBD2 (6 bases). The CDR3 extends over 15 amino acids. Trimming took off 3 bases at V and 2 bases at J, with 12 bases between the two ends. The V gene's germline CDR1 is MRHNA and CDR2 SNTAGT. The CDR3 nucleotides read TGTGCCAGCAGTGAGTCCGCGGGACCCACAGATACGCAGTATTTT. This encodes CASSESAGPTDTQYF.

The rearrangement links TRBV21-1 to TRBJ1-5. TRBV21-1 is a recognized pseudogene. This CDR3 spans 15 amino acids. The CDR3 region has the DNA TGTGCCAGCAGCAAGGTTAGGCGGCCCGATCAGCCCCAGCATTTT. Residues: CASSKVRRPDQPQHF.

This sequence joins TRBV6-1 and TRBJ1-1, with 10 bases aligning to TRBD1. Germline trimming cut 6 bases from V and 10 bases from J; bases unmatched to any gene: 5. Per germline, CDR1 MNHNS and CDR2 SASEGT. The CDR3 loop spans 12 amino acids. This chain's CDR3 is CASSRDRGPAFF. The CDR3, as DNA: TGTGCCAGCAGCCGGGACAGGGGCCCAGCTTTCTTT.

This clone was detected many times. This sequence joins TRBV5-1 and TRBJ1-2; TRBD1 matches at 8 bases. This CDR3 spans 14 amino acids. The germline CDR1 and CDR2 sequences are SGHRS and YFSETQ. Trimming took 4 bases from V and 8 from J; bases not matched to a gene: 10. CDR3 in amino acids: CASSEAGQGEGYTF. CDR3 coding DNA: TGCGCCAGCAGCGAGGCTGGACAGGGCGAAGGCTACACCTTC.

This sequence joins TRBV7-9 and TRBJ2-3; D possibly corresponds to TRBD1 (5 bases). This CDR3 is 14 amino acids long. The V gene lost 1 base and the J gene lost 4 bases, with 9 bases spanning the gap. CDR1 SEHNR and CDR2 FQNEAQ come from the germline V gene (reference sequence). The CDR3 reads CASSLERGADTQYF. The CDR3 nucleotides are TGTGCCAGCAGCTTAGAAAGGGGCGCAGATACGCAGTATTTT.

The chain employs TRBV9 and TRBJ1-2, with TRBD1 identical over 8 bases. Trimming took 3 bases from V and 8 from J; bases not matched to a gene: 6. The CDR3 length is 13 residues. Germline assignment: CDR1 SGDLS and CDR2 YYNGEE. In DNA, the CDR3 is TGTGCCAGCAGCGAATCCCAGGGGGCGGGCTACACCTTC. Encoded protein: CASSESQGAGYTF.

This chain's CDR3 is CSVGGNGDEKLFF. The DNA of the CDR3 is TGCAGCGTTGGGGGTAACGGGGATGAAAAACTGTTTTTT. The chain uses TRBV29-1 and TRBJ1-4; unclear D gene. This CDR3 is 13 amino acids long. Trimming removed 4 bases at V and 6 bases at J, with 12 bases between. Germline V gene sequence: CDR1 SQVTM, CDR2 ANQGSEA.

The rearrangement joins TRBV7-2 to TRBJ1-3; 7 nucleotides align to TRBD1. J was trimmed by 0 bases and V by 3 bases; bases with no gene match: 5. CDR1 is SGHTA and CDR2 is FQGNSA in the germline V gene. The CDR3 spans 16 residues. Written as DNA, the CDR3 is TGTGCCAGCAGCTTGGGACAGAGGGACTCTGGAAACACCATATATTTT. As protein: CASSLGQRDSGNTIYF.

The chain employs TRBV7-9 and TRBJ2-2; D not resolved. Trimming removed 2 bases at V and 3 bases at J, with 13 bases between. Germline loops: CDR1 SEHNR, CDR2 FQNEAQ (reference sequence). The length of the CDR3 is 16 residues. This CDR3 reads CASSLMHSTDTGELFF. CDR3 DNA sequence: TGTGCCAGCAGCTTAATGCACTCGACTGACACCGGGGAGCTGTTTTTT.

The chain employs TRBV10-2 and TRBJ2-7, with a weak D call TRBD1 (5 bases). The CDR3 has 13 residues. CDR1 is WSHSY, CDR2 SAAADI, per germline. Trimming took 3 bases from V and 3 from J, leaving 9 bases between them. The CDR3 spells CASSDRADYEQYF. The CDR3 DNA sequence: TGCGCCAGCAGTGACAGGGCGGACTACGAGCAGTACTTC.

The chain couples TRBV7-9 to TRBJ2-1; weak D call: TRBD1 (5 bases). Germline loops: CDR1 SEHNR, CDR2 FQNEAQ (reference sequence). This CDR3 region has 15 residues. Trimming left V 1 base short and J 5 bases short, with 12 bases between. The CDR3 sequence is CASSLGQGRNNEQFF. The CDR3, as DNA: TGTGCCAGCAGCTTAGGCCAGGGCAGAAACAATGAGCAGTTCTTC.

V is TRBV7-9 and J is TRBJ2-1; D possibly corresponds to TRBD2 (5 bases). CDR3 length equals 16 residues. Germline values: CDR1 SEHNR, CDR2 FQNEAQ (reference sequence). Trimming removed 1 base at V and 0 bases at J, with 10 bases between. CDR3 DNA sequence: TGTGCCAGCAGCTTAGTCGGCGGGCTCTCCTACAATGAGCAGTTCTTC. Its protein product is CASSLVGGLSYNEQFF.

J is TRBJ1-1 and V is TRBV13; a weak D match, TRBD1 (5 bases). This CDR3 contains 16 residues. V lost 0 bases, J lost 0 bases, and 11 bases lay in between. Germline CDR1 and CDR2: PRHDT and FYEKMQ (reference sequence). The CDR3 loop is CASSLGLDTMNTEAFF. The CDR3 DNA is TGTGCCAGCAGCTTAGGTTTGGACACCATGAACACTGAAGCTTTCTTT.

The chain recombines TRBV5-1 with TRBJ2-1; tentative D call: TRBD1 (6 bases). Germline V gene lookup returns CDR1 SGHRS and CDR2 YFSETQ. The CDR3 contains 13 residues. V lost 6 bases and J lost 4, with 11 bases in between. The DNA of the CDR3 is TGCGCCAGCACGGGACAAAATTACAATGAGCAGTTCTTC. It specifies CASTGQNYNEQFF.

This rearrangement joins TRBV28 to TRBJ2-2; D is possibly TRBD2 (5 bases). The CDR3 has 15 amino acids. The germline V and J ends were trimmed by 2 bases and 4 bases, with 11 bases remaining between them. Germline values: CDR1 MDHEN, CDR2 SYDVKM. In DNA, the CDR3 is TGTGCCAGCAGTTTAGGACTCCTTATCACCGGGGAGCTGTTTTTT. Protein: CASSLGLLITGELFF.